Below are 10 T cell receptor beta chains sequenced from a single sample in a study of blood T cell repertoires in COVID-19. Only in-frame clones appear in the TCRdb table, and some are missing; sequencing was by immunoSEQ multiplex PCR. The sample comprises 70,000 to 100,000 clones, 88% of which are singletons, and roughly 8.7% rests with the top ten. The material sequenced was peripheral blood. Receptors were obtained from a woman between 70 and 85 years old with acute or convalescent COVID-19.

The V and J genes are TRBV3-1 (or the pseudogene TRBV3-2) and TRBJ2-1; 13 nucleotides match TRBD2. This CDR3 contains 19 residues. Trimming removed 0 bases from V and 2 bases from J; junction bases left unmatched: 7. Germline assignment: CDR1 LGHDT and CDR2 YNNKEL (reference sequence). The CDR3 region has the DNA TGTGCCAGCAGCCAAGATCGGTATACTAGCGGGAGGGCCTACAATGAGCAGTTCTTC. Protein sequence: CASSQDRYTSGRAYNEQFF.

The chain links TRBV27 to TRBJ2-2, with 9 bases lining up with TRBD1. Trimming took 5 bases from V and 2 from J; bases not matched to a gene: 15. The V gene's germline CDR1 is MNHEY and CDR2 SMNVEV (reference sequence). This CDR3 has 19 amino acids. DNA for the CDR3: TGTGCCAGCAGTCGCCTACCCAAAACAGGGGGCTCAAACACCGGGGAGCTGTTTTTT. Its protein is CASSRLPKTGGSNTGELFF.

This clone was observed a handful of times. The chain links TRBV6-1 to TRBJ1-2; D gene uncertain. CDR1 and CDR2 from the germline V gene are MNHNS and SASEGT. Trimming removed 1 base at V and 5 bases at J, with 8 bases between. The CDR3 is 13 amino acids. CDR3 sequence: CASSEGAVYGYTF. In DNA form, the CDR3 reads TGTGCCAGCAGTGAAGGGGCAGTGTATGGCTACACCTTC.

This rearrangement joins TRBV5-1 to TRBJ2-7; possible D gene TRBD1, 6 bases. This CDR3 spans 15 amino acids. The germline V gene encodes CDR1 SGHRS and CDR2 YFSETQ. V was trimmed by 0 bases and J by 1 base, leaving 11 bases between them. The CDR3 protein is CASSLGGGMSYEQYF. The CDR3 DNA sequence: TGCGCCAGCAGCTTGGGAGGGGGAATGTCCTACGAGCAGTACTTC.

V is TRBV6-6 and J is TRBJ2-3; 7 positions agree with TRBD1. The CDR3 runs to 17 residues. The germline V gene has CDR1 MNHNY and CDR2 SVGAGI (reference sequence). The ends lost 5 bases at V and 2 bases at J; junction bases unmatched: 13. The CDR3 is CASSPVTGQRNTDTQYF. The DNA for the CDR3 is TGTGCCAGCAGTCCCGTAACGGGACAGAGGAACACAGATACGCAGTATTTT.

The J gene is TRBJ2-1, the V gene TRBV28; tentatively, D is TRBD2 (5 bases). The germline V gene has CDR1 MDHEN and CDR2 SYDVKM. There are 12 residues in the CDR3. With 3 bases removed from V and 16 bases from J, the gap between germline ends came to 16 bases. The CDR3 spells CASSLVRWTQFF. The CDR3 DNA reads TGTGCCAGCAGTTTGGTTAGATGGACTCAATTCTTC.

The chain is built from TRBV6-1 and TRBJ1-1; D is ambiguous. V was shortened by 1 base and J by 7 bases, with 7 bases between the two germline ends. The CDR3 runs to 12 residues. CDR1 MNHNS and CDR2 SASEGT come from the germline V gene. The CDR3 DNA is TGTGCCAGCAGTGAAGGGCATAATGAAGCTTTCTTT. This gives the protein CASSEGHNEAFF.

The chain uses TRBV7-8 and TRBJ2-6; maybe TRBD1 (5 bases). CDR3 size: 16 residues. V gave up 5 bases and J gave up 1 base, with 12 bases separating them. CDR1 is SGHVS and CDR2 is FQNEAQ in the germline V gene. CDR3 residues: CASSQPAGSGANVLTF. The CDR3, as DNA: TGTGCCAGCAGCCAACCTGCAGGGTCTGGGGCCAACGTCCTGACTTTC.

The CDR3 region is CASSPRTAPTSVGYTF. CDR3 nucleotide sequence: TGTGCCAGCAGCCCCAGGACAGCTCCGACTTCGGTGGGCTACACCTTC. The rearrangement uses TRBV2 and TRBJ1-2; TRBD1 might be the D (6 bases). Trimming removed 6 bases from V and 8 bases from J, with 25 bases in between. The CDR3 length is 16 residues. Germline V gene lookup returns CDR1 SNHLY and CDR2 FYNNEI.

The sample holds a few counts of this clone. This rearrangement joins TRBV18 to TRBJ2-1, with 8 bases matching TRBD2. Germline V gene lookup returns CDR1 KGHSH and CDR2 LQKENI. This CDR3 spans 15 amino acids. Trimming at V came to 3 bases and at J to 9 bases, leaving 10 bases not matched to a gene. CDR3 residues: CASSPARPGGSEQFF. Here the CDR3 DNA reads TGTGCCAGCTCACCGGCCCGCCCGGGGGGGAGTGAGCAGTTCTTC.